The next 8 T cell receptor beta chains were all read from a single sample in a study of cytomegalovirus exposure and HLA in healthy donors. 60 Vbeta and 13 Jbeta primers were used in PCR. Clones were sequenced by immunoSEQ multiplex PCR, and TCRdb holds only the in-frame ones, with some missing. The table has around 150,000 clones, around 77% seen once. Sequencing was done on a sample of PBMCs. The receptors stem from a man aged 25-40 years in good health and CMV-seronegative.

The rearrangement joins TRBV7-8 to TRBJ1-4; no firm D call. Trimming took 4 bases from V and 3 from J, leaving 12 bases between them. The CDR3 extends over 15 amino acids. Per the germline V gene, CDR1 is SGHVS and CDR2 is FQNEAQ. The CDR3 region is CASSYGGRANEKLFF. Here the CDR3 DNA reads TGTGCCAGCAGCTACGGAGGCCGGGCTAATGAAAAACTGTTTTTT. The full variable domain, completed using reference TRBV7-8 and TRBJ1-4, is GAGVSQSPRYKVAKRGQDVALRCDPISGHVSLFWYQQALGQGPEFLTYFQNEAQLDKSGLPSDRFFAERPEGSVSTLKIQRTQQEDSAVYLCASSYGGRANEKLFFGSGTQLSVL.

The chain has TRBV4-1 and TRBJ2-1, with 8 bases that match TRBD2. This CDR3 spans 16 amino acids. In germline, CDR1 is MGHRA, CDR2 YSYEKL. J lost 0 bases, V lost 4 bases, and 5 bases had no gene match. CDR3 sequence: CASSRAGTSSYNEQFF. CDR3 DNA sequence: TGCGCCAGCAGCCGAGCCGGGACTAGCTCCTACAATGAGCAGTTCTTC.

This chain connects TRBV7-2 to TRBJ1-4; TRBD1 is a possible D gene (5 bases). Germline V gives CDR1 SGHTA, CDR2 FQGNSA. Trimming pared 5 bases from V and 3 bases from J, leaving 7 bases between. This CDR3 region has 13 residues. CDR3 residues: CASSGGANEKLFF. The CDR3 region has the DNA TGTGCCAGCAGCGGAGGGGCTAATGAAAAACTGTTTTTT.

V is TRBV5-1 and J is TRBJ2-7; the D gene is possibly TRBD2 (6 bases). V gave up 5 bases and J gave up 2 bases, with 20 bases separating them. This CDR3 has 16 residues. CDR1 is SGHRS and CDR2 is YFSETQ in the germline V gene. CDR3: CASSPFGGQGTYEQYF. The CDR3 DNA reads TGCGCCAGCAGTCCTTTTGGAGGGCAGGGTACCTACGAGCAGTACTTC.

The chain is built from TRBV5-1 and TRBJ2-2; no firm D call. The CDR3 spans 15 residues. Trimming took off 0 bases at V and 2 bases at J, with 8 bases between the two ends. CDR1 and CDR2 from the germline V gene are SGHRS and YFSETQ. The CDR3 nucleotides are TGCGCCAGCAGCTTGGGTGGTAGCAACACCGGGGAGCTGTTTTTT. Protein sequence: CASSLGGSNTGELFF.

V is TRBV30 and J is TRBJ2-1, with D possibly TRBD2 on 5 matching bases. Trimming took 1 base from V and 5 from J, leaving 12 bases between them. The length of the CDR3 is 14 residues. Germline loops: CDR1 GTSNPN, CDR2 SVGIG (reference sequence). Written as DNA, the CDR3 is TGTGCCTGGAGTGGACAACTAGTGGACAATGAGCAGTTCTTC. It specifies CAWSGQLVDNEQFF.

This sequence joins TRBV6-1 and TRBJ2-1; 8 bases match TRBD2. Germline V lookup: CDR1 MNHNS, CDR2 SASEGT. V lost 1 base to trimming and J lost 5 bases; unmatched junction nucleotides: 10. The CDR3 is made up of 17 amino acids. This CDR3 is CASSEVFGSGANNEQFF. As DNA, the CDR3 is TGTGCCAGCAGTGAAGTATTCGGTAGCGGGGCAAACAATGAGCAGTTCTTC.

This chain links TRBV27 with TRBJ2-6, with D possibly TRBD1 on 7 matching bases. The V and J ends lost 6 bases and 1 base respectively, with 19 bases between them. The CDR3 loop spans 18 amino acids. Per the germline V gene, CDR1 is MNHEY and CDR2 is SMNVEV (reference sequence). CDR3 region: CASSWRSQGGSGANVLTF. As DNA, the CDR3 is TGTGCCAGCAGCTGGCGTTCGCAGGGGGGATCTGGGGCCAACGTCCTGACTTTC.